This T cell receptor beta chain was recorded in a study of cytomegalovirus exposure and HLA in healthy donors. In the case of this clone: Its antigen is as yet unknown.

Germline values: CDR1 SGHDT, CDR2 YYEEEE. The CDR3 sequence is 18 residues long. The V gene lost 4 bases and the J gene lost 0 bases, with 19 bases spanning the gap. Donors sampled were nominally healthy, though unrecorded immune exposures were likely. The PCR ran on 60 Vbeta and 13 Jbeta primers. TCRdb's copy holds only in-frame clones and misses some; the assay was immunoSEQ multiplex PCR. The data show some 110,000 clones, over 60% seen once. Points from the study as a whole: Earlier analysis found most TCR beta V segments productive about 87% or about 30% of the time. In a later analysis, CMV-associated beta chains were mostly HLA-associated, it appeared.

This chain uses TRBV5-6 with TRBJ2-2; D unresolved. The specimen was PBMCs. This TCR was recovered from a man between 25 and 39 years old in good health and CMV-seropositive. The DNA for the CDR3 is TGTGCCAGCAGCCCGGCAGGCGATTGGGCCGCGAACACCGGGGAGCTGTTTTTT. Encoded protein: CASSPAGDWAANTGELFF. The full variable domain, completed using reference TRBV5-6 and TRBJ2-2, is DAGVTQSPTHLIKTRGQQVTLRCSPKSGHDTVSWYQQALGQGPQFIFQYYEEEERQRGNFPDRFSGHQFPNYSSELNVNALLLGDSALYLCASSPAGDWAANTGELFFGEGSRLTVL.